This T cell receptor (beta chain) was obtained from a study of CD8 T cells in ankylosing spondylitis. On this clonotype itself: The antigen is undetermined.

Whole-study results and caveats: In ankylosing spondylitis blood, a motif of roughly 8 highly homologous TCR beta variants appeared characteristic.

In TCRdb, the 5' RACE reads were re-called with MiXCR into one record per CDR3 protein. The table has about 390,000 distinct CDR3 sequences, about a fifth seen once. Germline assignment: CDR1 KGHSH and CDR2 LQKENI. The V and J ends lost 5 bases and 8 bases, in that order; junction bases with no gene match: 16. CDR3 size: 16 residues. This TCR came from a male donor with ankylosing spondylitis. Sequencing was carried out using blood, either unsorted or a sorted T cell fraction (not recorded which). The chain joins TRBV18 to TRBJ1-2; 8 bases are a match to TRBD1. The CDR3 DNA follows: TGTGCCAGCTCAGCAACCCAGGGGGCGCATCTCCGAGGCTACACCTTC. Amino acids: CASSATQGAHLRGYTF.